These 2 T cell receptor beta chains originate from one sample sequenced in a study of response to subunit inactivated influenza vaccine. A single record per CDR3 protein comes from TCRdb applying MiXCR to the RT-PCR reads. This table holds 500,000 to 550,000 distinct CDR3 sequences, roughly 8.2% found once. The material was PBMCs from blood, obtained around 2 years after vaccination. These receptors were taken from a man between 45 and 75 years old who received an inactivated influenza vaccine.

This clonotype appeared many times. The chain carries TRBV9 and TRBJ2-5, with TRBD1 matching over 7 bases. V gave up 0 bases and J gave up 0 bases; unmatched junction bases: 5. The CDR3 consists of 16 residues. Looked up from germline, CDR1 is SGDLS and CDR2 is YYNGEE. The CDR3 sequence: CASSVGVRGYQETQYF. CDR3 DNA: TGTGCCAGCAGCGTAGGGGTCAGGGGGTACCAAGAGACCCAGTACTTC.

The CDR3 bases are TGTGCCAGCAGTCAAATGGGACTAGCGTCAGAGACCCAGTACTTC. It yields the protein CASSQMGLASETQYF. This sequence joins TRBV14 and TRBJ2-5, with TRBD2 matching 10 bases. Losses at the gene ends were 6 bases for V and 4 bases for J; bases not matched to a gene: 8. The CDR3 has 15 amino acids. The germline V gene encodes CDR1 SGHDN and CDR2 FVKESK.